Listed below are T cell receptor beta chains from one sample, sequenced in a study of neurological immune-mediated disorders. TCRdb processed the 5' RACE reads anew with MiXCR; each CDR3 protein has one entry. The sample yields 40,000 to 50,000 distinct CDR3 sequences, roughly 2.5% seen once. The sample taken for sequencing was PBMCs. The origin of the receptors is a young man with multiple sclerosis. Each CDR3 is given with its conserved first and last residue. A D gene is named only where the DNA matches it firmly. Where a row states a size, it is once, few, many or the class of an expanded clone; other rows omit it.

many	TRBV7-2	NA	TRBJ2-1	CASSLNQYNEQFF	TGTGCCAGCAGCTTAAACCAGTACAATGAGCAGTTCTTC
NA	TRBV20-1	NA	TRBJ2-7	CSARDIGQTYEQYF	TGCAGTGCTAGAGATATCGGACAGACCTACGAGCAGTACTTC
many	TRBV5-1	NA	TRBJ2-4	CASSLAGPPGNIQYF	TGCGCCAGCAGCTTGGCGGGACCTCCTGGGAACATTCAGTACTTC
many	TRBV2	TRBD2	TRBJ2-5	CASSARRTSGGGETQYF	TGTGCCAGCAGTGCCCGGAGGACTAGCGGGGGTGGAGAGACCCAGTACTTC
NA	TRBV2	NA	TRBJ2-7	CASSDPLTKGILTYEQYF	TGTGCCAGCAGTGATCCTCTCACAAAGGGCATACTTACCTACGAGCAGTACTTC
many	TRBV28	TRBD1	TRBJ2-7	CASSFNRDRGRGEQYF	TGTGCCAGCAGTTTCAACCGGGACAGGGGGCGGGGGGAGCAGTACTTC
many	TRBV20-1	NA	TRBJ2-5	CSASDPETQYF	TGCAGTGCTAGTGATCCAGAGACCCAGTACTTC
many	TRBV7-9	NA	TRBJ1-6	CASSLDPQNSPLHF	TGTGCCAGCAGCTTAGACCCGCAGAATTCACCCCTCCACTTT
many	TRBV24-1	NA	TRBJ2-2	CATSNRDLNTGELFF	TGTGCCACCAGCAACCGGGACCTCAACACCGGGGAGCTGTTTTTT
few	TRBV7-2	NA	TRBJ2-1	CASSSDNHNEQFF	TGTGCCAGCAGCTCGGACAACCACAATGAGCAGTTCTTC
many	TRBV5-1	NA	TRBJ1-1	CASSLRQVSGTEAFF	TGCGCCAGCAGCTTACGACAGGTTTCTGGCACTGAAGCTTTCTTT
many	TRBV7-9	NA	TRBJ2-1	CASSFQGSSYNEQFF	TGTGCCAGCAGCTTCCAGGGGAGCTCCTACAATGAGCAGTTCTTC
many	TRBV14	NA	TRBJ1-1	CASSPGRGRGNTEAFF	TGTGCCAGCAGCCCTGGGAGGGGCAGGGGGAACACTGAAGCTTTCTTT
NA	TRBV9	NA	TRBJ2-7	CASSGPGVAQYF	TGTGCCAGCAGCGGGCCCGGAGTAGCGCAGTACTTC
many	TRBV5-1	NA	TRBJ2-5	CASSSEGETQYF	TGCGCCAGCAGTTCGGAAGGGGAGACCCAGTACTTC
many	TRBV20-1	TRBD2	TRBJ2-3	CSVRTSGSRRSPDTQYF	TGCAGCGTCAGGACTAGCGGGAGTCGGAGGAGTCCAGATACGCAGTATTTT
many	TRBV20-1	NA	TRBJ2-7	CSAREDDFEQYF	TGCAGTGCTAGAGAGGACGATTTTGAGCAGTACTTC
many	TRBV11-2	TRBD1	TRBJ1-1	CASSLMKGGQGARDTEAFF	TGTGCCAGCAGCTTAATGAAAGGAGGACAGGGGGCCCGGGACACTGAAGCTTTCTTT
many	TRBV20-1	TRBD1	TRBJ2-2	CSARDRAGELFF	TGCAGTGCCCGAGACAGGGCCGGGGAGCTGTTTTTT
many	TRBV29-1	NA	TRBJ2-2	CSGGGNTGELFF	TGCAGCGGCGGAGGGAACACCGGGGAGCTGTTTTTT
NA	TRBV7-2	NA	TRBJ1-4	CASSPSGTNEKLFF	TGTGCCAGCAGCCCGAGTGGGACTAATGAAAAACTGTTTTTT
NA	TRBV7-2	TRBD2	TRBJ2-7	CASSPGSSGKYEQYF	TGTGCCAGCAGCCCGGGGAGTAGCGGGAAATACGAGCAGTACTTC
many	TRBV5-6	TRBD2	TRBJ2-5	CASSFPRRGGLETQYF	TGTGCCAGCAGCTTCCCGAGACGGGGGGGCCTTGAGACCCAGTACTTC
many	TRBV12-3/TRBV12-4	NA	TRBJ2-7	CASSLEAYEQYF	TGTGCCAGCAGTTTAGAAGCTTACGAGCAGTACTTC
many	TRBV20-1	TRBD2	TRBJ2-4	CSARDPGTSGRQYF	TGCAGTGCTAGAGATCCCGGGACTAGCGGGAGACAGTACTTC
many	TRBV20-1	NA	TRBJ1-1	CSGRELNTEAFF	TGCAGTGGAAGGGAGTTGAACACTGAAGCTTTCTTT
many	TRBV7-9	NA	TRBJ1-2	CASSLIQQGSGYTF	TGTGCCAGCAGCTTAATCCAACAGGGCAGTGGCTACACCTTC
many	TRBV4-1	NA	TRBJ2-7	CASSPLHTDNYEQYF	TGCGCCAGCAGCCCTTTACATACCGACAACTACGAGCAGTACTTC
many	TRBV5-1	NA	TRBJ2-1	CASSLVAGSYNEQFF	TGCGCCAGCAGCTTGGTTGCGGGGTCTTACAATGAGCAGTTCTTC
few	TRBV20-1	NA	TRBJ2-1	CSARGQGERSYNEQFF	TGCAGTGCTAGGGGGCAAGGGGAGCGCTCCTACAATGAGCAGTTCTTC
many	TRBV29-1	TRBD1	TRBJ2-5	CSVESGQGAPETQYF	TGCAGCGTTGAAAGTGGGCAGGGGGCTCCGGAGACCCAGTACTTC
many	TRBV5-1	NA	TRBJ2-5	CASSSGGPGETQYF	TGCGCCAGCAGTTCGGGGGGCCCCGGGGAGACCCAGTACTTC
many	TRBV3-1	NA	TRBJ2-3	CASSQVERDTQYF	TGTGCCAGCAGCCAAGTTGAGAGGGATACGCAGTATTTT
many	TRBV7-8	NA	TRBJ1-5	CASSTRGRDSQPQHF	TGTGCCAGCAGCACCCGCGGCCGGGATTCTCAGCCCCAGCATTTT
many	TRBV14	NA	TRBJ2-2	CASSQVPGPYTGELFF	TGTGCCAGCAGCCAAGTACCGGGACCCTACACCGGGGAGCTGTTTTTT